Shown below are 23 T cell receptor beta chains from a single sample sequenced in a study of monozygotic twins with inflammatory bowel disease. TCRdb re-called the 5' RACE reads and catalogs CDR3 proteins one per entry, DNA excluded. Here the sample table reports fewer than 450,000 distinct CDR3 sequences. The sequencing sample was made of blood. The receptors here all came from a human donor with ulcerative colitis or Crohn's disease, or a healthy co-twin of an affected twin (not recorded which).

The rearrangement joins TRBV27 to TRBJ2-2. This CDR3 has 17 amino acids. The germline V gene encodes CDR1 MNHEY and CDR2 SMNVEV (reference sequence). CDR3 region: CASSYLAGVANTGELFF.

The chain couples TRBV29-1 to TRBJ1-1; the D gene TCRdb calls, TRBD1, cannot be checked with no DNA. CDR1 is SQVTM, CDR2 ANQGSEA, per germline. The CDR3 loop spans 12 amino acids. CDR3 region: CSTRQGAAEAFF.

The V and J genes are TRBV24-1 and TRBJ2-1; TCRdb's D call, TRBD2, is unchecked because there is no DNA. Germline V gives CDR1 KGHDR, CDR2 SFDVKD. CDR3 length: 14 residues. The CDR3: CATAFGTSINEQFF.

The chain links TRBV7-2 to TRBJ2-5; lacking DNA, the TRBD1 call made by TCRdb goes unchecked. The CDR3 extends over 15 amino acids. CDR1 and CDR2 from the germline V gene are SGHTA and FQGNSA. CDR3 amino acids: CASRPPMGPQETQYF.

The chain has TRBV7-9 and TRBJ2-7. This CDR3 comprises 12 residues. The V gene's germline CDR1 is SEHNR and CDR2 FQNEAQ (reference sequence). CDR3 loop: CASSPIVYEQYF.

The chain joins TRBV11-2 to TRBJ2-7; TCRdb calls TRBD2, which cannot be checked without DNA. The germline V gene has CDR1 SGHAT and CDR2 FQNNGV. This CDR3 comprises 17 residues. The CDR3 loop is CASSRVSGGSVSYDQYF.

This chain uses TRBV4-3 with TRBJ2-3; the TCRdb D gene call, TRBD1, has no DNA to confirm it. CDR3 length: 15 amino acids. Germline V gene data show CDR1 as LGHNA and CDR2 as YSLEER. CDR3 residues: CASSQGGARTDTQYF.

This chain's CDR3 is CSATGTFYEQYF. The V gene is TRBV29-1, the J gene TRBJ2-7; the D gene TCRdb calls, TRBD1, cannot be checked with no DNA. Germline V gene data show CDR1 as SQVTM and CDR2 as ANQGSEA. The CDR3 consists of 12 residues.

CDR3 loop: CASRGGFYNEQFF. The rearrangement links TRBV2 to TRBJ2-1; no DNA is available, so the TRBD2 call from TCRdb remains unchecked. CDR3 length equals 13 residues. Germline lookup yields CDR1 SNHLY and CDR2 FYNNEI.

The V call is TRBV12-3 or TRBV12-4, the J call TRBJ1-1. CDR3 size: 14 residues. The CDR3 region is CASSSVRPSWGAFF.

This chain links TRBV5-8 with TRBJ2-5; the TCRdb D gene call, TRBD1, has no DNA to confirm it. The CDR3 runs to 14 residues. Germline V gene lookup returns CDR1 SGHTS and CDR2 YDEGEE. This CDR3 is CASSLGQVGGTQYF.

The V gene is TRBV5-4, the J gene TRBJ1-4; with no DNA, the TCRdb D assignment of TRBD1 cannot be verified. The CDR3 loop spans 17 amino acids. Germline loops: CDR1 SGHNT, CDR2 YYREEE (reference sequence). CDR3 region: CASSLGSPGQGIEKLFF.

The CDR3: CASSYPTDMNTEAFF. The chain uses TRBV6-5 and TRBJ1-1. Per the germline V gene, CDR1 is MNHEY and CDR2 is SVGAGI. The CDR3 length is 15 residues.

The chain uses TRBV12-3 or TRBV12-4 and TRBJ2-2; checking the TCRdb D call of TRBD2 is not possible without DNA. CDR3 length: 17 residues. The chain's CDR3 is CASTSYSSRVYTGELFF.

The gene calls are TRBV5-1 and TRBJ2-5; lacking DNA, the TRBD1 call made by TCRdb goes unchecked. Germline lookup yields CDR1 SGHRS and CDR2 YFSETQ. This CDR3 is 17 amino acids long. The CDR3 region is CASSWLAGAKTQETQYF.

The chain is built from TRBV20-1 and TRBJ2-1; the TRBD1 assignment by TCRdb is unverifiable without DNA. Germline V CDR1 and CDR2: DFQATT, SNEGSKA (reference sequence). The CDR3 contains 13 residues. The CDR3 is CSARFGGTNEQFF.

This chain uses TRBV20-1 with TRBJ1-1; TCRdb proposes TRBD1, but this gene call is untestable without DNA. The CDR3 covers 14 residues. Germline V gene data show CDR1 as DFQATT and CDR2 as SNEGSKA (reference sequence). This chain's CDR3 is CSARDTTANTEAFF.

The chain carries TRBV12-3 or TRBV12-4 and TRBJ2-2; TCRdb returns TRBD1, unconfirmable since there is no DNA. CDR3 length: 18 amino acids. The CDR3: CASSQIRPGTDNTGELFF.

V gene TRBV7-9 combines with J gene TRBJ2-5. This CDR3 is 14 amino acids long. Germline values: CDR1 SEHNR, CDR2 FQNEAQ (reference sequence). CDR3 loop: CASSFSGYQETQYF.

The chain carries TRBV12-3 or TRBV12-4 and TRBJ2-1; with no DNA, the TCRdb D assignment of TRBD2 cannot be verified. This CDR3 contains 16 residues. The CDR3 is CASSPGLAGLRGEQFF.

The CDR3 loop is CASTRGTDTQYF. V is TRBV28 and J is TRBJ2-3. CDR1 and CDR2 (germline): MDHEN, SYDVKM. This CDR3 region has 12 residues.

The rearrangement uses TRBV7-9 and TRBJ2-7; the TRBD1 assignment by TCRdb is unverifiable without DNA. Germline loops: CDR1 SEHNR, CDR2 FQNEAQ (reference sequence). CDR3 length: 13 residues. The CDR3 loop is CASNDRDRYEQYF.

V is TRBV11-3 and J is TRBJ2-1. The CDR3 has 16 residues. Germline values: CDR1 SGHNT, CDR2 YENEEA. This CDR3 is CASSQRFVGAYNEQFF.